This paragraph covers one TCR beta chain sequence. These data come from a study of T-cell reconstitution after alpha-beta-depleted transplantation in children. V was pared by 6 bases and J by 1 base, with 11 bases of the junction left unmatched. Germline CDR1 reads SGHAT; CDR2 reads FQDESV (reference sequence). The CDR3 has 17 residues. Using unique molecular identifiers, the investigators prepared the TCRbeta library. A single record per CDR3 protein comes from TCRdb applying MiXCR to the PCR reads. The repertoire consists of a few hundred thousand distinct CDR3 sequences, with about 7% occurring once and the leading ten covering roughly 6%.

The receptor was derived from a boy aged 2 to 10 with acute lymphoblastic leukemia, due to receive a stem cell transplant. The J gene is TRBJ2-5, the V gene TRBV11-1, with 10 bases aligning to TRBD2. Specimen: PBMCs, collected before TCRalphabeta/CD19-depleted stem cell transplant. In nucleotides, the CDR3 is TGTGCCAGCAGTCCCCTCGGGAGCGGGGGGGTCCAAGAGACCCAGTACTTC. It is translated as CASSPLGSGGVQETQYF.